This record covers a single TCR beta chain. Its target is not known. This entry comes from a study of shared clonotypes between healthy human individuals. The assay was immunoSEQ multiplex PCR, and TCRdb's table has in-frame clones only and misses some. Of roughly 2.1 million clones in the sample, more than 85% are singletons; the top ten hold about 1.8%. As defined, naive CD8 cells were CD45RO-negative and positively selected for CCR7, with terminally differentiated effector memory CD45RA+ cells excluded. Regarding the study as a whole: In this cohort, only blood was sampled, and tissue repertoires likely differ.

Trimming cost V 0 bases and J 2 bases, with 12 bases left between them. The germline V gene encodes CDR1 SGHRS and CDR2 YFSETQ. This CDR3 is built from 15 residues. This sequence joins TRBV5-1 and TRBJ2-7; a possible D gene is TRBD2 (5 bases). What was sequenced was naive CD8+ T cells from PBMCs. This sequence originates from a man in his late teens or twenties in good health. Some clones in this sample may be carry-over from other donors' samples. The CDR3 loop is CASSLERAGTYEQYF. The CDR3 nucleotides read TGCGCCAGCAGCTTGGAGAGGGCTGGGACCTACGAGCAGTACTTC.